The 14 T cell receptor beta chains below all came from one sample that was sequenced in a study of cytomegalovirus exposure and HLA in healthy donors. PCR involved 60 Vbeta and 13 Jbeta primers. Repertoires were generated with immunoSEQ multiplex PCR, while TCRdb's copy carries only in-frame clones and drops some. This table has around 200,000 clones, 70% to 80% appearing once. The sample was PBMCs. The source is a man aged 30 to 39 in good health and CMV-seronegative.

This clone has a single count. The CDR3 DNA follows: TGTGCCAGTAGTATTACACAGGGTGCCCTACAGCCCCAGCATTTT. Protein product: CASSITQGALQPQHF. The V and J genes are TRBV19 and TRBJ1-5, with D possibly matching TRBD1 (6 bases). The V end lost 3 bases, the J end lost 7 bases, and 16 bases lay between the germline ends. Germline V gene sequence: CDR1 LNHDA, CDR2 SQIVND (reference sequence). The CDR3 has 15 residues.

The CDR3 sequence: CASTPSGAQTQYF. The CDR3 bases are TGTGCCAGCACCCCTAGCGGGGCACAGACCCAGTACTTC. V gene TRBV28 combines with J gene TRBJ2-5; 9 nucleotides line up with TRBD2. CDR1 MDHEN and CDR2 SYDVKM come from the germline V gene. This CDR3 is built from 13 residues. Trimming took 7 bases from V and 6 from J; bases not matched to a gene: 6.

The chain links TRBV30 to TRBJ2-7; D is perhaps TRBD1 (6 bases). V was clipped by 0 bases and J by 7 bases, with 10 bases between them. The CDR3 is 12 residues long. Germline CDR1 and CDR2: GTSNPN and SVGIG (reference sequence). The CDR3 loop is CAWSVHQGEQYF. The CDR3, as DNA: TGTGCCTGGAGTGTGCATCAGGGGGAGCAGTACTTC.

The V gene is TRBV5-1, the J gene TRBJ1-1; TRBD1 matches at 8 bases. V trimming: 4 bases; J trimming: 0 bases; junction bases outside the gene matches: 5. The CDR3 extends over 15 amino acids. The germline gives CDR1 SGHRS, CDR2 YFSETQ. In DNA form, the CDR3 reads TGCGCCAGCAGCGGGACAGGCGACATGAACACTGAAGCTTTCTTT. Protein product: CASSGTGDMNTEAFF.

The chain carries TRBV28 and TRBJ1-2, with D possibly matching TRBD1 (6 bases). V gave up 7 bases and J gave up 6 bases, with 12 bases separating them. Germline V gene data show CDR1 as MDHEN and CDR2 as SYDVKM. The CDR3 runs 12 residues. This CDR3 reads CASNQGIHGYTF. The CDR3 bases are TGTGCCAGCAATCAGGGGATCCATGGCTACACCTTC.

The V and J genes are TRBV30 and TRBJ2-7; 12 positions match TRBD1. The V segment lost 5 bases and the J segment 4 bases; nucleotides outside the gene matches: 6. This CDR3 has 14 residues. The germline V gene encodes CDR1 GTSNPN and CDR2 SVGIG (reference sequence). In DNA form, the CDR3 reads TGTGCCTGGGGCCCGGGACAGGGGGCGTACGAGCAGTACTTC. The encoded protein is CAWGPGQGAYEQYF.

This chain uses TRBV11-2 with TRBJ1-1; D gene unclear. Trimming stripped 1 base from V and 1 base from J, with 7 bases between. The length of the CDR3 is 14 residues. CDR1 is SGHAT, CDR2 FQNNGV, per germline. This CDR3 is CASSLAARNTEAFF. CDR3 nucleotide sequence: TGTGCCAGCAGCTTAGCTGCCAGGAACACTGAAGCTTTCTTT.

V gene TRBV5-1 combines with J gene TRBJ2-1, with 7 bases fitting TRBD2. The V gene's germline CDR1 is SGHRS and CDR2 YFSETQ. This CDR3 spans 14 amino acids. The V and J ends lost 4 bases and 6 bases, in that order; junction bases with no gene match: 7. The CDR3 bases are TGCGCCAGCAGCGCATCGGGGGGTCTCAATGAGCAGTTCTTC. Residues: CASSASGGLNEQFF.

In its sample, this clone was seen once. The V gene is TRBV19, the J gene TRBJ2-5; TRBD1 matches at 7 bases. J was trimmed by 5 bases and V by 1 base; bases with no gene match: 4. Germline V lookup: CDR1 LNHDA, CDR2 SQIVND (reference sequence). The CDR3 runs to 14 residues. CDR3 DNA: TGTGCCAGTAGTATAGGACAGGGATTTGAGACCCAGTACTTC. This sequence encodes CASSIGQGFETQYF.

This sequence joins TRBV21-1 and TRBJ2-7; the DNA was not compared with TRBD1, the D call given in the table. TRBV21-1 is termed a pseudogene. The CDR3 runs to 15 residues. The CDR3 spells CASSRPGQGRPEQYF. In DNA form, the CDR3 reads TGTGCCAGCAGCAGACCGGGACAGGGCCGTCCCGAGCAGTACTTC.

The chain joins TRBV2 to TRBJ2-5; a weak D match, TRBD1 (5 bases). CDR1 is SNHLY and CDR2 is FYNNEI in the germline V gene. V was pared by 8 bases and J by 0 bases, with 7 bases between. The CDR3 length is 12 residues. CDR3: CASQGDQETQYF. The CDR3 DNA sequence: TGTGCCAGCCAGGGCGACCAAGAGACCCAGTACTTC.

V is TRBV10-3 and J is TRBJ2-1; 10 bases fit TRBD1. Germline CDR1 and CDR2: ENHRY and SYGVKD. This CDR3 has 15 amino acids. The V segment lost 6 bases and the J segment 1 base; nucleotides outside the gene matches: 3. The CDR3 spells CAIRGGQGSYNEQFF. DNA of the CDR3: TGTGCCATCAGGGGGGGACAGGGGTCCTACAATGAGCAGTTCTTC.

The chain links TRBV27 to TRBJ2-7, with TRBD2 as a possible D gene (6 bases). Germline loops: CDR1 MNHEY, CDR2 SMNVEV (reference sequence). V was trimmed by 6 bases and J by 4 bases, leaving 19 bases between them. The CDR3 contains 15 residues. The CDR3 DNA sequence: TGTGCCAGCAGAATCCACCCGGGGGAATCGTACGAGCAGTACTTC. Its protein product is CASRIHPGESYEQYF.

The rearrangement uses TRBV5-1 and TRBJ1-1; 7 bases are a match to TRBD1. Unmatched junction bases numbered 5, after V lost 2 bases and J lost 1 base. CDR3 length: 15 amino acids. Germline lookup yields CDR1 SGHRS and CDR2 YFSETQ. The CDR3 DNA is TGCGCCAGCAGCTTAGGACAGGCGCCGAACACTGAAGCTTTCTTT. Translated: CASSLGQAPNTEAFF.